This T cell receptor (beta chain) was sequenced for a study of blood T cell repertoires in COVID-19. TCRdb keeps only in-frame clones here, not all; method: immunoSEQ multiplex PCR. Counted here are fewer than 2,000 clones, around 84% occurring once; the ten biggest clones make up about a sixth. The TCR sequence derives from a man in his 70s with active COVID-19. The sequencing sample was made of peripheral blood.

This CDR3 reads CASSFPREGTDPYEQYF. The CDR3 DNA reads TGTGCCAGCAGTTTCCCGCGGGAGGGCACGGACCCCTACGAGCAGTACTTC. This chain uses TRBV27 with TRBJ2-7; the match to TRBD2 covers 9 bases. The CDR3 has 17 residues. Trimming cost V 3 bases and J 2 bases; bases outside gene matches: 11. Germline CDR1 reads MNHEY; CDR2 reads SMNVEV (reference sequence).